Below, 18 T cell receptor beta chains from the same sample are listed, as sequenced in a study of cytomegalovirus exposure and HLA in healthy donors (dated by TCRdb to about 2017). The receptor library was made with the immunoSEQ multiplex PCR assay. In its TCRdb copy, this immuneACCESS table keeps in-frame sequences only and misses some clones. Where compared with another copy, unresolved V genes explain less than half of these, and the others have no known cause. For this sample there are 55,000 to 75,000 clones; approximately 93% appear just once. Of the sample, 1.2% to 1.5% falls within the top ten clones. The source material was PBMCs. The receptors come from a man between 18 and 35 years old in good health and CMV-seropositive.

V usage is TRBV7-2 and J usage is TRBJ2-2; D is perhaps TRBD1 (5 bases). The CDR3 extends over 16 amino acids. Germline CDR1 SGHTA, CDR2 FQGNSA. V gave up 5 bases and J gave up 3 bases, with 16 bases separating them. CDR3 residues: CASSPQSAGHTGELFF. CDR3 sequence (DNA): TGTGCCAGCAGCCCCCAATCGGCAGGGCACACCGGGGAGCTGTTTTTT.

The V call is TRBV5-8, the J call TRBJ1-5, with D possibly being TRBD1 (5 bases). Trimming removed 3 bases from V and 0 bases from J, with 13 bases in between. Germline V gene lookup returns CDR1 SGHTS and CDR2 YDEGEE. This CDR3 has 16 residues. CDR3 bases: TGTGCCAGCAGCTACCACAGGATCCATAGCAATCAGCCCCAGCATTTT. The encoded protein is CASSYHRIHSNQPQHF.

The gene calls are TRBV28 and TRBJ1-2; the match to TRBD1 covers 10 bases. The CDR3 runs 14 residues. V shed 3 bases and J 5 bases; nucleotides not matched to a gene: 3. Per the germline V gene, CDR1 is MDHEN and CDR2 is SYDVKM. The CDR3 loop is CASSFWDRGYGYTF. DNA for the CDR3: TGTGCCAGCAGTTTTTGGGACAGGGGATATGGCTACACCTTC.

This clone came up once. The V and J genes are TRBV6-1 and TRBJ2-5; 11 bases fit TRBD2. The CDR3 runs 17 residues. Per the germline V gene, CDR1 is MNHNS and CDR2 is SASEGT. V trimming: 1 base; J trimming: 1 base; junction bases outside the gene matches: 5. The CDR3 region has the DNA TGTGCCAGCAGTGAAGTGACGGGACTAGCGGCCCAAGAGACCCAGTACTTC. Its translation is CASSEVTGLAAQETQYF.

The chain is built from TRBV5-1 and TRBJ2-7; D is possibly TRBD2 (5 bases). The length of the CDR3 is 16 residues. CDR1 and CDR2 (germline): SGHRS, YFSETQ. V was clipped by 4 bases and J by 2 bases, with 19 bases between them. The CDR3: CASSRALGETPYEQYF. The CDR3 coding sequence is TGCGCCAGCAGCCGTGCCCTGGGAGAGACCCCCTACGAGCAGTACTTC.

The rearrangement links TRBV5-4 to TRBJ1-4, with D maybe TRBD1 (5 bases). Germline CDR1 is SGHNT and CDR2 is YYREEE (reference sequence). This CDR3 region has 14 residues. Trimming removed 4 bases from V and 5 bases from J, with 12 bases in between. This CDR3 reads CASSPAGGNEKLFF. The CDR3 bases are TGTGCCAGCAGCCCGGCGGGGGGGAATGAAAAACTGTTTTTT.

The rearrangement links TRBV19 to TRBJ1-5; 12 bases map to TRBD1. The germline CDR1 and CDR2 sequences are LNHDA and SQIVND (reference sequence). The CDR3 has 14 amino acids. Trimming at V came to 5 bases and at J to 7 bases, leaving 3 bases not matched to a gene. This CDR3 reads CASSGTGGGQPQHF. The CDR3 nucleotides are TGTGCCAGTAGTGGGACAGGGGGCGGCCAGCCCCAGCATTTT.

This chain links TRBV28 with TRBJ2-1; 10 bases align to TRBD2. CDR3 length: 17 amino acids. Germline CDR1 reads MDHEN; CDR2 reads SYDVKM. V gave up 2 bases and J gave up 3 bases; unmatched junction bases: 7. The DNA of the CDR3 is TGTGCCAGCAGTTTACAGCGGGAGGGCCGGAGCTACAATGAGCAGTTCTTC. Amino acid sequence: CASSLQREGRSYNEQFF.

The V gene is TRBV4-1, the J gene TRBJ2-1, with D perhaps matching TRBD1 (7 bases). Trimming shortened V by 1 base and J by 9 bases, and 25 bases separated the two germline ends. The CDR3 has 18 residues. Germline values: CDR1 MGHRA, CDR2 YSYEKL. CDR3 sequence reads: CASSQGTLRGELLGEQFF. The CDR3 nucleotides read TGCGCCAGCAGCCAAGGTACTCTCAGGGGGGAACTTCTTGGTGAGCAGTTCTTC.

V gene TRBV5-1 combines with J gene TRBJ2-1; TRBD2 matches 12 bases. V lost 4 bases and J lost 7; bases outside the gene matches: 9. The length of the CDR3 is 16 residues. Germline CDR1 SGHRS, CDR2 YFSETQ. CDR3 in DNA: TGCGCCAGCAGCCGGACTAGCGGGGACGCTTGGAATGAGCAGTTCTTC. This codes for CASSRTSGDAWNEQFF.

The count of this clone is one. This chain joins TRBV5-1 and TRBJ1-2; maybe TRBD1 (5 bases). V lost 0 bases and J 0 bases, leaving 12 bases between the germline ends. The V gene's germline CDR1 is SGHRS and CDR2 YFSETQ. The CDR3 loop spans 16 amino acids. The CDR3 DNA follows: TGCGCCAGCAGCTTGGGGGGGGGACGGACTAACTATGGCTACACCTTC. This sequence encodes CASSLGGGRTNYGYTF.

This sequence joins TRBV7-3 and TRBJ2-5, with 9 nucleotides matching TRBD2. The junction had 4 bases not matched to a gene; V was cut back by 3 bases and J by 2 bases. Germline CDR1 and CDR2: SGHTA and FQGTGA. This CDR3 is 15 amino acids long. CDR3 DNA sequence: TGTGCCAGCAGCTTTAACAGCGGGGGGCAAGAGACCCAGTACTTC. Encoded protein: CASSFNSGGQETQYF.

The chain carries TRBV7-9 and TRBJ1-2; a possible D gene is TRBD1 (5 bases). The V end lost 6 bases, the J end lost 0 bases, and 20 bases lay between the germline ends. CDR1 and CDR2 (germline): SEHNR, FQNEAQ (reference sequence). The CDR3 contains 17 residues. The CDR3 nucleotides read TGTGCCAGCAGGGGAGACTGGGATAGGGACTCTAACTATGGCTACACCTTC. Amino acid sequence: CASRGDWDRDSNYGYTF.

This sequence joins TRBV5-1 and TRBJ2-7; D is unresolved. CDR1 and CDR2 from the germline V gene are SGHRS and YFSETQ. V dropped 4 bases and J dropped 5 bases, with 4 bases sitting between them. The CDR3 runs to 10 residues. The CDR3 DNA reads as TGCGCCAGCAGCGCGGACGAGCAGTACTTC. Its protein product is CASSADEQYF.

The V call is TRBV7-9, the J call TRBJ2-3, with 9 bases identical to TRBD2. V gave up 7 bases and J gave up 1 base; unmatched junction bases: 6. Germline CDR1 reads SEHNR; CDR2 reads FQNEAQ (reference sequence). This CDR3 comprises 15 residues. The CDR3 DNA is TGTGCCAGCACCCCTAAGCGGGGGGGCACAGATACGCAGTATTTT. Translated: CASTPKRGGTDTQYF. Variable domain in full (rest from reference TRBV7-9 and TRBJ2-3): DTGVSQNPRHKITKRGQNVTFRCDPISEHNRLYWYRQTLGQGPEFLTYFQNEAQLEKSRLLSDRFSAERPKGSFSTLEIQRTEQGDSAMYLCASTPKRGGTDTQYFGPGTRLTVL.

This clone is a singleton in its sample. The chain recombines TRBV7-2 with TRBJ1-3; D might be TRBD1 (5 bases). The V end lost 2 bases, the J end lost 0 bases, and 8 bases lay between the germline ends. Looked up from germline, CDR1 is SGHTA and CDR2 is FQGNSA. The CDR3 covers 15 residues. The CDR3 is CASSLQGGSGNTIYF. CDR3 nucleotide sequence: TGTGCCAGCAGCTTACAGGGCGGCTCTGGAAACACCATATATTTT. Full variable domain (rest looked up from reference TRBV7-2 and TRBJ1-3): GAGVSQSPSNKVTEKGKDVELRCDPISGHTALYWYRQSLGQGLEFLIYFQGNSAPDKSGLPSDRFSAERTGGSVSTLTIQRTQQEDSAVYLCASSLQGGSGNTIYFGEGSWLTVV.

The CDR3 here is CASSPLFGIGAVAKNIQYF. CDR3 sequence (DNA): TGCGCCAGCAGCCCCCTATTTGGGATTGGGGCCGTAGCCAAAAACATTCAGTACTTC. The chain recombines TRBV4-1 with TRBJ2-4, with TRBD1 as a possible D gene (5 bases). V was shortened by 4 bases and J by 0 bases, with 22 bases between the two germline ends. Germline V gives CDR1 MGHRA, CDR2 YSYEKL. CDR3 length equals 19 residues.

CDR3 sequence reads: CAWKGTHSGANVLTF. The CDR3 DNA follows: TGTGCCTGGAAAGGGACACACTCTGGGGCCAACGTCCTGACTTTC. The chain carries TRBV30 and TRBJ2-6; D perhaps matches TRBD1 (6 bases). V was trimmed by 4 bases and J by 0 bases, leaving 10 bases between them. CDR1 is GTSNPN and CDR2 is SVGIG in the germline V gene (reference sequence). CDR3 size: 15 residues.